Reported below is one T cell receptor beta chain. The antigen is undetermined. The CDR3 extends over 15 amino acids. After removal of 3 bases from V and 3 bases from J, the junction contained 3 bases not matched to a gene. Germline values: CDR1 LNHNV, CDR2 YYDKDF (reference sequence). The data stem from a study of cytomegalovirus exposure and HLA in healthy donors. Study-wide results and caveats: Clonal expansion, a later analysis showed, was greater in HLA-associated TCR beta chains than in equally common others. Relative to the roughly 700-donor mean, N-insertions were reportedly fewer in an Asian-associated ancestry cluster in a later analysis. For most subjects, TCR beta sequences were reported to predict HLA-A and HLA-B alleles with accuracy. Later analysis showed TCR association rates varying by HLA locus, highest for DRB1 and lowest for HLA-C.

PCR primers comprised 60 Vbeta and 13 Jbeta primers. Only in-frame clones appear in the TCRdb table, and some are missing; sequencing was by immunoSEQ multiplex PCR. The sample lists under 70,000 clones; 77% were seen once. The chain employs TRBV15 and TRBJ2-1; 9 bases align to TRBD1. The sequenced sample consisted of PBMCs. This receptor was taken from a female donor in good health and CMV-seronegative. CDR3 region: CATSSPGQGYNEQFF. CDR3 DNA sequence: TGTGCCACCAGCAGTCCGGGACAGGGCTACAATGAGCAGTTCTTC.